The following is a T cell receptor (beta chain) sequence with its context. Its antigen is unknown. CDR1 MNHEY and CDR2 SVGAGI come from the germline V gene. The CDR3 spans 12 residues. Scientists made TCR beta cDNA using 5'RACE template switching with UMIs. Using the 5' RACE reads, TCRdb records one entry per CDR3 protein without DNA. This sample's clone table lists 350,000 to 400,000 distinct CDR3 sequences. The sample originates from a study of T cells expressing NK-cell markers. About the study: TCR beta repertoires came from sorted CD3+CD56+NKG2C+, CD3+CD56+NKG2C- and CD3+CD56-NKG2C+ T cells. Overall study results and limits: The study found these clonotypes also leading the CD3+CD56-NKG2C+ fraction in a few donors. Among CD8+ T cells from about six donors, dominant NKG2C+ clonotypes accounted for roughly 1.0-7.0%.

The receptor was isolated from a woman aged 45-65 years in good health. Sequencing was carried out using blood T cells: a sorted CD56 or NKG2C T cell subset, CD4+ or CD8+ T cells, or bulk PBMC T cells (not recorded which). This sequence joins TRBV6-5 and TRBJ1-2. This chain's CDR3 is CASSYDGVGYTF.